Below, 14 T cell receptor beta chains from the same sample are listed, as sequenced in a study of siplizumab effects on memory and regulatory T cells. Profiled with immunoSEQ multiplex PCR; TCRdb holds only in-frame clones, not every one. This sample has roughly 9,000 clones, with over 60% found just once. Sequencing was carried out using effector memory CD8+ T cells sorted from blood. The sample's subset: unstimulated CD8+ effector memory T cells. These receptors all stem from a human donor in good health.

The chain joins TRBV9 to TRBJ2-3; D assignment may be TRBD1 or TRBD2 (5 bases each). The V and J ends lost 3 bases and 2 bases respectively, with 10 bases between them. This CDR3 spans 14 amino acids. Germline V gene data show CDR1 as SGDLS and CDR2 as YYNGEE. This CDR3 reads CASSAGRNTDTQYF. CDR3 DNA: TGTGCCAGCAGCGCGGGACGGAACACAGATACGCAGTATTTT.

The chain joins TRBV7-9 to TRBJ1-5; no definite D call. Per the germline V gene, CDR1 is SEHNR and CDR2 is FQNEAQ (reference sequence). V was cut by 5 bases and J by 3 bases, with 14 bases left in between. This CDR3 is built from 15 residues. The CDR3 spells CASSQDLAHNQPQHF. CDR3 in DNA: TGTGCCAGCAGCCAAGATTTGGCCCACAATCAGCCCCAGCATTTT.

The chain joins TRBV5-1 to TRBJ2-7; TRBD2 agrees at 13 bases. The V and J ends lost 0 bases and 0 bases, in that order; junction bases with no gene match: 6. Germline CDR1 is SGHRS and CDR2 is YFSETQ. The CDR3 sequence is 18 residues long. The CDR3 sequence is CASSLGTSGGRSSYEQYF. In DNA, the CDR3 is TGCGCCAGCAGCTTGGGGACTAGCGGGGGCCGGAGCTCCTACGAGCAGTACTTC.

J is TRBJ2-1 and V is TRBV6-4; 9 bases align to TRBD2. J gave up 5 bases and V 5 bases, and 7 bases lay outside the gene matches. Per germline, CDR1 MRHNA and CDR2 SNTAGT. The CDR3 runs to 15 residues. Written as DNA, the CDR3 is TGTGCCAGCAGTACCAGCGGACTAGCGCACAATGAGCAGTTCTTC. As protein: CASSTSGLAHNEQFF.

This clone was seen a single time. The rearrangement links TRBV6-1 to TRBJ1-4; tentatively, D is TRBD1 (6 bases). Germline lookup yields CDR1 MNHNS and CDR2 SASEGT. The V and J ends lost 5 bases and 4 bases respectively, with 11 bases between them. The CDR3 runs 14 residues. The DNA for the CDR3 is TGTGCCAGCAGTTCGAACAGGGTTAATGAAAAACTGTTTTTT. It codes for CASSSNRVNEKLFF.

The chain couples TRBV5-6 to TRBJ2-5; no reliable D call. The CDR3 has 11 residues. V gave up 0 bases and J gave up 7 bases, with 4 bases separating them. Germline lookup yields CDR1 SGHDT and CDR2 YYEEEE. The CDR3 loop reads CASSLDGTQYF. For the CDR3, the DNA is TGTGCCAGCAGCTTGGATGGGACCCAGTACTTC.

The chain has TRBV18 and TRBJ2-7; TRBD2 might be the D (6 bases). CDR1 and CDR2 (germline): KGHSH, LQKENI. This CDR3 is 14 amino acids long. V was shortened by 5 bases and J by 2 bases, with 13 bases between the two germline ends. CDR3: CASSDTGGAYEQYF. CDR3 in DNA: TGTGCCAGCTCAGACACAGGAGGGGCCTACGAGCAGTACTTC.

V is TRBV6-1 and J is TRBJ2-5; 7 bases are shared with TRBD2. This CDR3 region has 16 residues. The J segment lost 4 bases and the V segment lost 1 base, leaving 9 bases of the junction unmatched. Per the germline V gene, CDR1 is MNHNS and CDR2 is SASEGT. CDR3 sequence: CASSEGAGRGGETQYF. As DNA, the CDR3 is TGTGCCAGCAGTGAAGGGGCAGGGAGGGGTGGAGAGACCCAGTACTTC.

This rearrangement joins TRBV14 to TRBJ2-7; weak D call: TRBD1 (6 bases). The germline gives CDR1 SGHDN, CDR2 FVKESK. The CDR3 has 15 amino acids. V was cut by 4 bases and J by 3 bases, with 16 bases left in between. The CDR3 DNA is TGTGCCAGCAGCCCTCGGACAGAACCGATCTACGAGCAGTACTTC. Its translation: CASSPRTEPIYEQYF.

The V and J genes are TRBV5-6 and TRBJ1-6; D is possibly TRBD1 (6 bases). There are 17 residues in the CDR3. In germline, CDR1 is SGHDT, CDR2 YYEEEE. Trimming stripped 4 bases from V and 0 bases from J, with 14 bases between. The DNA for the CDR3 is TGTGCCAGCAGCCCCGGGGGGCCGAGCTCCTATAATTCACCCCTCCACTTT. It yields the protein CASSPGGPSSYNSPLHF.

The J gene is TRBJ2-7, the V gene TRBV11-2; the D is unclear. CDR1 and CDR2 from the germline V gene are SGHAT and FQNNGV. Between the trimmed V and J ends, which lost 2 bases and 3 bases, there was a span of 14 bases. CDR3 length: 15 residues. The CDR3 here is CASSLSAGDFYEQYF. The CDR3 region has the DNA TGTGCCAGCAGCTTATCTGCCGGAGACTTCTACGAGCAGTACTTC.

The V call is TRBV6-1, the J call TRBJ2-7; tentatively, D is TRBD1 or TRBD2 (5 bases each). Trimming took off 2 bases at V and 1 base at J, with 15 bases between the two ends. The V gene's germline CDR1 is MNHNS and CDR2 SASEGT. The CDR3 consists of 16 residues. Here the CDR3 DNA reads TGTGCCAGCAGTGAATGGGGTGGGGGATCGTCCTACGAGCAGTACTTC. The encoded protein is CASSEWGGGSSYEQYF.

V and J are TRBV9 and TRBJ2-1, with D possibly TRBD1 on 6 matching bases. This CDR3 is 13 amino acids long. Germline V CDR1 and CDR2: SGDLS, YYNGEE. Between the trimmed V and J ends, which lost 6 bases and 10 bases, there was a span of 17 bases. CDR3 nucleotides: TGTGCCAGCACCGGGGACCTGGGGACAGAGCAGTTCTTC. Its protein product is CASTGDLGTEQFF.

By share, this clone ranks as medium-sized. The rearrangement uses TRBV11-1 and TRBJ2-3; 7 nucleotides line up with TRBD2. Losses at the gene ends were 0 bases for V and 3 bases for J; bases not matched to a gene: 3. The length of the CDR3 is 15 residues. The germline gives CDR1 SGHAT, CDR2 FQDESV (reference sequence). This chain's CDR3 is CASSLAGGRTDTQYF. DNA of the CDR3: TGTGCCAGCAGCTTAGCGGGAGGGAGGACAGATACGCAGTATTTT.